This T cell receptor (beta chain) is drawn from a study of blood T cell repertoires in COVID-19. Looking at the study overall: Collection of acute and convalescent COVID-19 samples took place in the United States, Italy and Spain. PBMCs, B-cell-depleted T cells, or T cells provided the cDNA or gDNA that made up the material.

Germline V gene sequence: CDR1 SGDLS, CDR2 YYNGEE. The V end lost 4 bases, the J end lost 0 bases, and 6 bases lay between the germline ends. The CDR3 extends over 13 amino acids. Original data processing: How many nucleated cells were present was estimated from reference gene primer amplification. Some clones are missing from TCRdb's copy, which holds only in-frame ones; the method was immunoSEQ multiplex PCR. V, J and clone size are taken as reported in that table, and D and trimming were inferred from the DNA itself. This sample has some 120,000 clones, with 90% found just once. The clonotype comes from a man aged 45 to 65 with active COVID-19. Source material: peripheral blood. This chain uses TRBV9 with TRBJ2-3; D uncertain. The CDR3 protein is CASSFGSTDTQYF. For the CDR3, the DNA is TGTGCCAGCAGCTTCGGTAGCACAGATACGCAGTATTTT.